This passage covers 28 T cell receptor beta chains from one sample sequenced in a study of T cells in Graves' hyperthyroidism and ophthalmopathy (dated by TCRdb to the late 2010s). To prepare the library, multiplex PCR was applied. Instrument used: Illumina HiSeq 2000. The TCR beta CDR3 regions were amplified from the RNA transcripts. A first-round RT-PCR of the TCR CDR3 used the HTBI primer set with the Qiagen OneStep RT-PCR kit. Clones were called with MiXCR by TCRdb after fastp trimmed the public reads at Q25, and only in-frame beta chains were retained. Each entry merges the rows of one CDR3 protein and shows their most common DNA and genes. The sample table shows roughly 740,000 distinct CDR3 sequences, and 16% are seen once. The ten biggest clones cover roughly 8% of the sample. Sequencing was performed on blood. The receptor source for this set is a man aged 18-30 years with Graves' hyperthyroidism.

The chain carries TRBV10-3 and TRBJ2-1; TRBD2 matches at 14 bases. The V gene end was trimmed by 10 bases and the J gene end by 9 bases; junction bases not matched to a gene: 11. The CDR3 is made up of 15 amino acids. The V gene's germline CDR1 is ENHRY and CDR2 SYGVKD. CDR3 amino acids: CASTVGTSGSGEQFF. The CDR3 DNA follows: TGTGCCAGTACCGTGGGGACTAGCGGGAGTGGTGAGCAGTTCTTC.

Note on this clonotype: This may arise from a read error, as a much more abundant clone is one base away. The J gene is TRBJ2-1, the V gene TRBV20-1; TRBD2 matches 7 bases. Germline V gene data show CDR1 as DFQATT and CDR2 as SNEGSKA (reference sequence). The CDR3 length is 15 residues. Here the CDR3 reads CGARDPGRGRDEQFF. DNA for the CDR3: TGCGGTGCTAGAGATCCAGGGCGGGGGAGGGATGAGCAGTTCTTC.

Many counts were recorded for this clonotype. CDR3 residues: CASSFPQGNYGYTF. CDR3 coding DNA: TGTGCCAGCAGTTTCCCCCAGGGTAACTATGGCTACACCTTC. The chain combines TRBV28 with TRBJ1-2; a possible D gene is TRBD1 (5 bases). The CDR3 is 14 residues long. Germline V gene sequence: CDR1 MDHEN, CDR2 SYDVKM. V was trimmed by 3 bases and J by 1 base, leaving 9 bases between them.

The chain employs TRBV7-2 and TRBJ2-2, with D unclear. The germline V gene encodes CDR1 SGHTA and CDR2 FQGNSA. V was clipped by 2 bases and J by 4 bases, with 11 bases between them. CDR3 length: 15 amino acids. The DNA for the CDR3 is TGTGCCAGCAGCTTATCCGACACTCTCACCGGGGAGCTGTTTTTT. Protein: CASSLSDTLTGELFF.

The sample holds many counts of this clonotype. This rearrangement joins TRBV7-6 to TRBJ2-7; TRBD2 matches at 8 bases. Germline V CDR1 and CDR2: SGHVS, FNYEAQ. The junction had 9 bases not matched to a gene; V was cut back by 5 bases and J by 0 bases. CDR3 length equals 16 residues. The CDR3 DNA reads TGTGCCAGCAGCCCCCGGGGGGGTCAGAGCTCCTACGAGCAGTACTTC. Its protein is CASSPRGGQSSYEQYF. Looking up the rest from reference TRBV7-6 and TRBJ2-7 gives the full variable domain: GAGVSQSPRYKVTKRGQDVALRCDPISGHVSLYWYRQALGQGPEFLTYFNYEAQQDKSGLPNDRFSAERPEGSISTLTIQRTEQRDSAMYRCASSPRGGQSSYEQYFGPGTRLTVT.

This clonotype was picked up many times. The chain employs TRBV27 and TRBJ2-7, with 11 bases identical to TRBD2. CDR1 is MNHEY, CDR2 SMNVEV, per germline (reference sequence). CDR3 length equals 16 residues. Trimming removed 6 bases from V and 5 bases from J; junction bases left unmatched: 12. The CDR3 bases are TGTGCCAGCAGCCTACTTCCGGGACTAGCGGTACACGAGCAGTACTTC. Its translation is CASSLLPGLAVHEQYF.

The CDR3 spells CASSQGQDEKLFF. CDR3 in DNA: TGTGCCAGCAGCCAGGGACAGGATGAAAAACTGTTTTTT. The chain is built from TRBV3-1 and TRBJ1-4, with 8 bases that match TRBD1. Germline CDR1 is LGHDT and CDR2 is YNNKEL (reference sequence). Trimming took 3 bases from V and 6 from J; bases not matched to a gene: 0. The CDR3 sequence is 13 residues long.

This chain links TRBV29-1 with TRBJ1-4, with 8 bases aligning to TRBD1. The junction had 1 base not matched to a gene; V was cut back by 3 bases and J by 4 bases. The CDR3 extends over 13 amino acids. The V gene's germline CDR1 is SQVTM and CDR2 ANQGSEA. The CDR3 nucleotides are TGCAGCGTTGAGACAGGGGATAATGAAAAACTGTTTTTT. This sequence encodes CSVETGDNEKLFF.

Here the CDR3 reads CASSDYDNEQFF. In DNA form, the CDR3 reads TGTGCCAGCAGTGACTATGACAATGAGCAGTTCTTC. This chain uses TRBV6-4 with TRBJ2-1; D gene uncertain. V lost 1 base and J lost 5, with 3 bases in between. This CDR3 is 12 amino acids long. Germline V gene sequence: CDR1 MRHNA, CDR2 SNTAGT.

Concerning this clonotype itself: A read error may be the cause here, since a much bigger clone is one base away. The V call is TRBV20-1, the J call TRBJ1-3; D perhaps matches TRBD1 (5 bases). The CDR3 extends over 12 amino acids. Germline V gene data show CDR1 as DFQATT and CDR2 as SNEGSKA (reference sequence). V lost 2 bases and J 11 bases, leaving 13 bases between the germline ends. The CDR3 is CSARQGADAIYF. In DNA, the CDR3 is TGCAGTGCTAGACAGGGCGCAGACGCCATATATTTT.

This clonotype was seen at least ten times. The rearrangement links TRBV7-2 to TRBJ2-7; D is possibly TRBD1 or TRBD2 (5 bases each). V dropped 6 bases and J dropped 3 bases, with 18 bases sitting between them. Germline assignment: CDR1 SGHTA and CDR2 FQGNSA. The CDR3 totals 15 residues. The CDR3 loop is CASRSQRGANYEQYF. DNA of the CDR3: TGTGCCAGCAGGTCCCAAAGGGGAGCCAACTACGAGCAGTACTTC.

CDR3 DNA sequence: TGTGCCAGCAGGGGGACAGGGGCGGCGAATCAGCCCCAGCATTTT. Translating it yields CASRGTGAANQPQHF. This rearrangement joins TRBV2 to TRBJ1-5, with TRBD1 matching over 10 bases. CDR3 length equals 15 residues. Germline CDR1 reads SNHLY; CDR2 reads FYNNEI. V dropped 6 bases and J dropped 4; count of bases not matched to a gene: 6. Full variable domain (remainder filled in from reference TRBV2 and TRBJ1-5): EPEVTQTPSHQVTQMGQEVILRCVPISNHLYFYWYRQILGQKVEFLVSFYNNEISEKSEIFDDQFSVERPDGSNFTLKIRSTKLEDSAMYFCASRGTGAANQPQHFGDGTRLSIL.

This clonotype came up many times. The chain links TRBV12-3 or TRBV12-4 to TRBJ2-3; the match to TRBD1 covers 8 bases. With V trimmed by 4 bases and J by 2 bases, 5 bases remained unmatched. This CDR3 has 15 amino acids. CDR3 amino acids: CASSSPGGHTDTQYF. The CDR3 DNA reads TGTGCCAGCAGTTCCCCAGGGGGCCACACAGATACGCAGTATTTT.

The table lists this clonotype with a few counts. The chain employs TRBV20-1 and TRBJ2-3; 8 nucleotides align to TRBD2. With V trimmed by 3 bases and J by 4 bases, 3 bases remained unmatched. Germline lookup yields CDR1 DFQATT and CDR2 SNEGSKA (reference sequence). The CDR3 length is 13 residues. The CDR3 here is CSASTGLADTQYF. The CDR3 DNA reads TGCAGTGCTAGTACGGGACTAGCAGATACGCAGTATTTT.

This clonotype has a handful of counts. The V call is TRBV24-1, the J call TRBJ1-2, with D unresolved. V gave up 4 bases and J gave up 8 bases, with 13 bases separating them. This CDR3 region has 13 residues. Germline V CDR1 and CDR2: KGHDR, SFDVKD. The CDR3 loop is CATSEEPLGGYTF. The CDR3 coding sequence is TGTGCCACCAGTGAGGAGCCCCTGGGGGGCTACACCTTC.

To note about this clonotype: A much larger clone sits a single nucleotide away, making a read error possible. The rearrangement uses TRBV6-1 and TRBJ2-7, with no clear D. Germline-derived CDR1 and CDR2 are MNHNS and SASEGT. The CDR3 totals 13 residues. DNA for the CDR3: TGTGCCGGCAGCTATCTACCGGACTACGAGCAGTACTTC. Its translation is CAGSYLPDYEQYF.

The chain links TRBV11-1 to TRBJ2-1, with D perhaps assigned TRBD1 or TRBD2 (5 bases each). Trimming left V 9 bases short and J 4 bases short, with 13 bases between. The CDR3 contains 13 residues. Germline V gene sequence: CDR1 SGHAT, CDR2 FQDESV (reference sequence). The CDR3 nucleotides are TGTGCCAGTTCCCGGGACGAGTACAATGAGCAGTTCTTC. This sequence encodes CASSRDEYNEQFF.

This clonotype has at least ten counts. The junction does not match germline at one end; this may be a read error. J is TRBJ2-3 and V is TRBV6-2 or TRBV6-3; 8 nucleotides line up with TRBD2. CDR1 MNHEY and CDR2 SVGEGT come from the germline V gene. This CDR3 has 14 residues. The CDR3 sequence: CASSTRTSRDTQYF. CDR3 coding DNA: TGTGCCAGCAGCACCCGGACTAGCAGAGATACGCAGTATTTT.

This clonotype was picked up a small number of times. The gene calls are TRBV20-1 and TRBJ2-5; weak D call: TRBD1 (5 bases). V was trimmed by 0 bases and J by 4 bases, leaving 12 bases between them. The germline CDR1 and CDR2 sequences are DFQATT and SNEGSKA (reference sequence). The CDR3 has 14 amino acids. The CDR3 region has the DNA TGCAGTGCTAGAGACCCCGTGGGGCGAGAGACCCAGTACTTC. It encodes CSARDPVGRETQYF.

The rearrangement joins TRBV27 to TRBJ2-1, with 8 nucleotides matching TRBD2. The CDR3 length is 16 residues. Germline V gene data show CDR1 as MNHEY and CDR2 as SMNVEV (reference sequence). V dropped 6 bases and J dropped 1; count of bases not matched to a gene: 8. CDR3 protein: CASRTLGRGSYNEQFF. The CDR3 region has the DNA TGTGCCAGCAGAACCCTCGGGAGGGGGTCCTACAATGAGCAGTTCTTC.

This clonotype was observed many times. V usage is TRBV5-5 and J usage is TRBJ2-5; D could derive from TRBD1 or TRBD2 (5 bases each). V was clipped by 0 bases and J by 6 bases, with 12 bases between them. The germline V gene encodes CDR1 SGHKS and CDR2 YYEKEE (reference sequence). This CDR3 is 14 amino acids long. CDR3 sequence: CASSLEGTGQTQYF. The CDR3 DNA reads as TGTGCCAGCAGCTTGGAGGGGACCGGGCAGACCCAGTACTTC.

This clonotype appeared a few times. J is TRBJ1-5 and V is TRBV27; D gene unclear. Germline CDR1 MNHEY, CDR2 SMNVEV (reference sequence). The CDR3 length is 13 residues. Trimming removed 7 bases at V and 3 bases at J, with 10 bases between. Here the CDR3 DNA reads TGTGCCAGCACTAATGGGATCAATCAGCCCCAGCATTTT. Translated: CASTNGINQPQHF.

This clonotype turned up a few times. The V call is TRBV30, the J call TRBJ2-2; no clear D. V lost 5 bases and J 5 bases, leaving 15 bases between the germline ends. CDR3 length: 14 amino acids. The germline V gene has CDR1 GTSNPN and CDR2 SVGIG (reference sequence). CDR3 protein: CAWRLRLGTGELFF. The CDR3 DNA reads as TGTGCCTGGCGGTTAAGGCTAGGGACCGGGGAGCTGTTTTTT. Drawing the rest from reference TRBV30 and TRBJ2-2, the complete variable domain is SQTIHQWPATLVQPVGSPLSLECTVEGTSNPNLYWYRQAAGRGLQLLFYSVGIGQISSEVPQNLSASRPQDRQFILSSKKLLLSDSGFYLCAWRLRLGTGELFFGEGSRLTVL.

The rearrangement links TRBV14 to TRBJ2-7, with D uncertain. The CDR3 is made up of 13 amino acids. CDR1 and CDR2 (germline): SGHDN, FVKESK. Between the trimmed V and J ends, which lost 1 base and 3 bases, there was a span of 7 bases. The CDR3 region has the DNA TGTGCCAGCAGCCAAGCTGGGCGCTACGAGCAGTACTTC. Its protein is CASSQAGRYEQYF.

The table lists this clonotype with a few counts. The V gene is TRBV6-1, the J gene TRBJ1-1; tentative D call: TRBD1 (5 bases). The V and J ends lost 10 bases and 5 bases respectively, with 17 bases between them. The CDR3 spans 13 residues. The germline V gene encodes CDR1 MNHNS and CDR2 SASEGT. The CDR3 DNA follows: TGTGCCATCGGCCCCAGGGTGGGGACTGAAGCTTTCTTT. Its protein product is CAIGPRVGTEAFF.

The rearrangement links TRBV29-1 to TRBJ1-2, with 10 bases lining up with TRBD1. Germline CDR1 reads SQVTM; CDR2 reads ANQGSEA. This CDR3 is built from 13 residues. V gave up 3 bases and J gave up 4 bases; unmatched junction bases: 2. DNA of the CDR3: TGCAGCGTTGACCGGACAGGGGGCTATGGCTACACCTTC. Its protein product is CSVDRTGGYGYTF.

This clonotype has at least ten counts. The rearrangement links TRBV20-1 to TRBJ2-7; a possible D gene is TRBD1 (5 bases). The CDR3 consists of 14 residues. Trimming removed 1 base at V and 0 bases at J, with 10 bases between. In germline, CDR1 is DFQATT, CDR2 SNEGSKA (reference sequence). The CDR3 nucleotides are TGCAGTGCTAGAGCCAGGGCGAGCTCCTACGAGCAGTACTTC. Translating it yields CSARARASSYEQYF.

This clonotype showed up many times. The chain couples TRBV24-1 to TRBJ2-4; tentatively, D is TRBD1 (6 bases). V lost 3 bases to trimming and J lost 6 bases, with 8 bases between them. The CDR3 covers 13 residues. Per the germline V gene, CDR1 is KGHDR and CDR2 is SFDVKD. The CDR3 reads CATSDGGGNIQYF. The CDR3 bases are TGTGCCACCAGTGATGGGGGCGGAAACATTCAGTACTTC.